These 3 T cell receptor beta chains originate from one sample sequenced in a study of blood T cell repertoires in COVID-19. Clones were read by immunoSEQ multiplex PCR, and TCRdb kept only the in-frame ones, dropping some. The sample carries a few hundred thousand clones, roughly 86% recorded once. Sequences were obtained from PBMCs or T cells enriched from blood (not recorded which). These receptors all come from a woman aged 60-75 years who had recovered from COVID-19.

This clone was seen just once. The rearrangement uses TRBV19 and TRBJ2-7; no clear D gene. Germline values: CDR1 LNHDA, CDR2 SQIVND (reference sequence). CDR3 length: 14 residues. The V end was cut by 3 bases, the J end by 7 bases, with 16 bases between. The CDR3 region is CASSIGQVDGEQYF. The CDR3 DNA reads as TGTGCCAGTAGTATTGGGCAGGTGGATGGGGAGCAGTACTTC.

The V and J genes are TRBV28 and TRBJ1-4, with D tentatively TRBD1 (5 bases). Per the germline V gene, CDR1 is MDHEN and CDR2 is SYDVKM. The CDR3 loop spans 13 amino acids. V shed 6 bases and J shed 4 bases, with 9 bases lying between them. The CDR3 sequence: CASRGEGNEKLFF. In DNA form, the CDR3 reads TGTGCCAGCAGAGGGGAGGGTAATGAAAAACTGTTTTTT.

The gene calls are TRBV28 and TRBJ1-1; D remains unclear. The CDR3 covers 15 residues. CDR1 and CDR2 (germline): MDHEN, SYDVKM. V dropped 8 bases and J dropped 4 bases, with 20 bases sitting between them. CDR3 sequence reads: CASCRYSGGVTEAFF. CDR3 sequence (DNA): TGTGCCAGCTGTCGATACTCAGGCGGGGTCACTGAAGCTTTCTTT.